This T cell receptor (beta chain) is from a study of T-cell reconstitution after alpha-beta-depleted transplantation in children. Whole-study results and caveats: One year post-transplant, T-cell counts and diversity were largely derived from T cells produced anew. In some patients, recipient T cells and intrathymic progenitors surviving conditioning explained high day-60 diversity. After transplant, at about two months, alpha-beta T cells were reportedly derived from several hundred expanded graft clones.

Comment on this clonotype: Its antigen is undetermined.

The CDR3 sequence is 15 residues long. Germline lookup yields CDR1 MGHRA and CDR2 YSYEKL. V dropped 5 bases and J dropped 6; count of bases not matched to a gene: 5. Unique molecular identifiers were incorporated during preparation of the TCRbeta library. TCRdb reprocessed the PCR reads via MiXCR and lists one record per CDR3 protein. This table holds approximately 980,000 distinct CDR3 sequences, roughly 29% found once. Material: PBMCs, mostly from graft donor cells, obtained 360 days after TCRalphabeta/CD19-depleted stem cell transplant. J is TRBJ1-5 and V is TRBV4-1, with TRBD1 matching over 12 bases. This TCR derives from a boy younger than two who had a stem cell transplant for SCID, so the T cells may come from the graft donor. The CDR3: CASSSGTGGFQPQHF. The CDR3 DNA reads as TGCGCCAGCAGCTCTGGGACAGGGGGCTTTCAGCCCCAGCATTTT.